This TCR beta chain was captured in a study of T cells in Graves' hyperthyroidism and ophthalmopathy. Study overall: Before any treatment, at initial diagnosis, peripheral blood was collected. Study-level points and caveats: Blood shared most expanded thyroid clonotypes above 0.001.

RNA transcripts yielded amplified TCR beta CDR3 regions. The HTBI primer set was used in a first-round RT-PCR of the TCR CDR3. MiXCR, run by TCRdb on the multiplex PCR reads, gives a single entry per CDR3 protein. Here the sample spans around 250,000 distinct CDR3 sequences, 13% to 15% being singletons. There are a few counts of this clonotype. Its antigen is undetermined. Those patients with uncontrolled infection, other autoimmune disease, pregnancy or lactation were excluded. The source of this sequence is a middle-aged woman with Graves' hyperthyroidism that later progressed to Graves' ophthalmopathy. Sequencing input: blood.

The CDR3 here is CASSPTFGEQYF. The CDR3 DNA reads TGTGCCAGCAGCCCTACCTTCGGCGAGCAGTACTTC. V and J are TRBV3-1 and TRBJ2-7; D unclear. There are 12 residues in the CDR3. CDR1 is LGHDT and CDR2 is YNNKEL in the germline V gene (reference sequence). Trimming took off 4 bases at V and 6 bases at J, with 10 bases between the two ends.